Listed below are T cell receptor beta chains from one sample, sequenced in a study of T cell repertoires in cytomegalovirus infection. TCRdb analysed the reads with MiXCR anew, one entry per CDR3 protein. This sample has around 350,000 distinct CDR3 sequences, with roughly 20% found just once. Sequencing was performed on PBMCs. All receptors come from a human donor in good health (CMV status not recorded). Some clones in this sample may be carry-over from other donors' samples. Each CDR3 is given with its conserved first and last residue. A D gene is named only where the DNA matches it firmly. Rows give clone size only sometimes, using once, few, many, or a class for an expanded clone.

TRBD2 | TRBJ2-1 | . | TRBV15 | TGTGCCACCAGCACTTCGACTAGCGGGAGTAACAATGAGCAGTTCTTC | CATSTSTSGSNNEQFF
TRBD1 | TRBJ1-1 | few | TRBV11-2 | TGTGCCAGCAGCTTAGGCCTGGACAGGTCGGGTGAAGCTTTCTTT | CASSLGLDRSGEAFF
. | TRBJ2-5 | few | TRBV18 | TGTGCCAGCTCACCTTCGGGGCCAAAAGAGACCCAGTACTTC | CASSPSGPKETQYF
TRBD2 | TRBJ2-1 | once | TRBV20-1 | TGCAGTGCTAGACGGGCGGGAGTGTCCTACAATGAGCAGTTCTTC | CSARRAGVSYNEQFF
. | TRBJ1-6 | . | TRBV5-1 | TGCGCCAGCAGCGCAACAGGGAATTCACCCCTCCACTTT | CASSATGNSPLHF
TRBD1 | TRBJ1-2 | few | TRBV19 | TGTGCCAGGTCCAGGGGGCGCAGATATGGCTACACCTTC | CARSRGRRYGYTF
. | TRBJ1-5 | many | TRBV7-8 | TGTGCCAGCAGCTTAGCCCTGAAGAACGCGATTAACAATCAGCCCCAGCATTTT | CASSLALKNAINNQPQHF
TRBD2 | TRBJ2-2 | many | TRBV7-6 | TGTGCCAGCAGCCCGACCAGGGAGGGGACCTCCGGGGAGCTGTTTTTT | CASSPTREGTSGELFF
TRBD1 | TRBJ1-6 | many | TRBV12-3/TRBV12-4 | TGTGCCAGCAGGCACAGGGGGTCCAATTCACCCCTCCACTTT | CASRHRGSNSPLHF
TRBD2 | TRBJ2-3 | many | TRBV7-2 | TGTGCCAGCAGCTCACAGCGGGAGGGCACAGATACGCAGTATTTT | CASSSQREGTDTQYF
. | TRBJ2-3 | few | TRBV28 | TGTGCCAGCAGTTTCTCCCCCACGCAGTATTTT | CASSFSPTQYF
. | TRBJ1-6 | many | TRBV6-2/TRBV6-3 | TGTGCCAGCAGTTACGTCGGGAGTGGTTCACCCCTCCACTTT | CASSYVGSGSPLHF
. | TRBJ2-5 | many | TRBV7-2 | TGTGCCAGCAGCTTAGCAGTGTGGGGGCAAGAGACCCAGTACTTC | CASSLAVWGQETQYF
. | TRBJ2-3 | few | TRBV20-1 | TGCAGTGCTAGTTATGGGGTAGATACGCAGTATTTT | CSASYGVDTQYF
. | TRBJ1-1 | many | TRBV7-2 | TGTGCCAGCAGCTTGGGATGGGGGAGGTACACTGAAGCTTTCTTT | CASSLGWGRYTEAFF
TRBD2 | TRBJ2-7 | . | TRBV7-6 | TGTGCCAGCACCCTTGGGGCGGGAGCTGTATACGAGCAGTACTTC | CASTLGAGAVYEQYF
. | TRBJ2-7 | many | TRBV6-1 | TGTGCCAGCAGCCCACACCCACGCTTCGACGAGCAGTACTTC | CASSPHPRFDEQYF
. | TRBJ1-2 | . | TRBV28 | TGTGCCAGCAGTTTATCAGGGAGGGAGGGCTATGGCTACACCTTC | CASSLSGREGYGYTF
. | TRBJ2-3 | . | TRBV7-2 | TGTGCCAGCAGCTTGGGGCAGGGGACTTCGCAGTATTTT | CASSLGQGTSQYF
. | TRBJ1-3 | few | TRBV6-1 | TGTGCCAGCAAGCGAGGCATCAGGGACACCATATATTTT | CASKRGIRDTIYF
TRBD2 | TRBJ2-1 | . | TRBV11-2 | TGTGCCAGCAGCTTAGATCGGACTAGCACCTACAATGAGCAGTTCTTC | CASSLDRTSTYNEQFF
. | TRBJ1-1 | . | TRBV7-9 | TGTGCCAGCAGCCCCTCCGGGGCGGACACTGAAGCTTTCTTT | CASSPSGADTEAFF
TRBD1 | TRBJ2-7 | once | TRBV6-8 | TGTGCCACTTCGGACAGGGGTGCCCTCTACGAGCAGTACTTC | CATSDRGALYEQYF
. | TRBJ2-5 | many | TRBV7-7 | TGTGCCAGCAGCTTAGAAGGCAGTGGGGAGACCCAGTACTTC | CASSLEGSGETQYF
TRBD2 | TRBJ2-3 | few | TRBV5-1 | TGCGCCAGCAGCGGGGGACTAGCGGTCGATACGCAGTATTTT | CASSGGLAVDTQYF
. | TRBJ2-3 | many | TRBV12-3/TRBV12-4 | TGTGCCAGCAGTTTAACTAGCCTACTAGATACGCAGTATTTT | CASSLTSLLDTQYF
. | TRBJ1-4 | . | TRBV28 | TGTGCCAGCAGTATCACGGATGAAAAACTGTTTTTT | CASSITDEKLFF
TRBD2 | TRBJ2-5 | . | TRBV7-2 | TGTGCCAGCAGCTTAACAGCGGGAGGACTCCAAGAGACCCAGTACTTC | CASSLTAGGLQETQYF
TRBD2 | TRBJ2-7 | . | TRBV5-4 | TGTGCCAGCAGCGGAGCGGGGAGGACCTACGAGCAGTACTTC | CASSGAGRTYEQYF
. | TRBJ1-2 | few | TRBV18 | TGTGCCAGCTCACCACCCTCGGCGTCGACCTATGGCTACACCTTC | CASSPPSASTYGYTF
TRBD2 | TRBJ2-5 | once | TRBV6-2/TRBV6-3 | TGTGCCAGCAACCTAGCGGGGGGACCCGGTGAGACCCAGTACTTC | CASNLAGGPGETQYF
TRBD1 | TRBJ1-5 | . | TRBV4-1 | TGCGCCAGCAGCCAAGCCGACAGGGGGATGGGTCAGCCCCAGCATTTT | CASSQADRGMGQPQHF
TRBD1 | TRBJ2-1 | few | TRBV10-3 | TGTGCCACCTCGGGGAACGGACAGGGGGCGCATAATGAGCAGTTCTTC | CATSGNGQGAHNEQFF
. | TRBJ1-2 | many | TRBV12-3/TRBV12-4 | TGTGCCAGCGGGGGCGAGGGAGCGAGCGGCTACACCTTC | CASGGEGASGYTF
TRBD1 | TRBJ1-1 | few | TRBV11-2 | TGTGCCAGCAGCGCAGGACAGGGGGCGCCCACTGAAGCTTTCTTT | CASSAGQGAPTEAFF
TRBD1 | TRBJ1-1 | few | TRBV28 | TGTGCCAGCAGTTTGGTGGGACAGGAAGCTTTCTTT | CASSLVGQEAFF
. | TRBJ2-1 | few | TRBV5-1 | TGCGCCAGCAGCCCGGGGGAGGTCTTCAATGAGCAGTTCTTC | CASSPGEVFNEQFF
. | TRBJ2-3 | many | TRBV12-3/TRBV12-4 | TGTGCCAGCAGCCCCTTGGGATCAGATACGCAGTATTTT | CASSPLGSDTQYF
. | TRBJ1-2 | many | TRBV7-9 | TGTGCCAGCAGCTTACAGGGACATCGTAATGGCTACACCTTC | CASSLQGHRNGYTF
. | TRBJ1-5 | many | TRBV7-2 | TGTGCCAGCAGCGCGGGGAATAGCAATCAGCCCCAGCATTTT | CASSAGNSNQPQHF